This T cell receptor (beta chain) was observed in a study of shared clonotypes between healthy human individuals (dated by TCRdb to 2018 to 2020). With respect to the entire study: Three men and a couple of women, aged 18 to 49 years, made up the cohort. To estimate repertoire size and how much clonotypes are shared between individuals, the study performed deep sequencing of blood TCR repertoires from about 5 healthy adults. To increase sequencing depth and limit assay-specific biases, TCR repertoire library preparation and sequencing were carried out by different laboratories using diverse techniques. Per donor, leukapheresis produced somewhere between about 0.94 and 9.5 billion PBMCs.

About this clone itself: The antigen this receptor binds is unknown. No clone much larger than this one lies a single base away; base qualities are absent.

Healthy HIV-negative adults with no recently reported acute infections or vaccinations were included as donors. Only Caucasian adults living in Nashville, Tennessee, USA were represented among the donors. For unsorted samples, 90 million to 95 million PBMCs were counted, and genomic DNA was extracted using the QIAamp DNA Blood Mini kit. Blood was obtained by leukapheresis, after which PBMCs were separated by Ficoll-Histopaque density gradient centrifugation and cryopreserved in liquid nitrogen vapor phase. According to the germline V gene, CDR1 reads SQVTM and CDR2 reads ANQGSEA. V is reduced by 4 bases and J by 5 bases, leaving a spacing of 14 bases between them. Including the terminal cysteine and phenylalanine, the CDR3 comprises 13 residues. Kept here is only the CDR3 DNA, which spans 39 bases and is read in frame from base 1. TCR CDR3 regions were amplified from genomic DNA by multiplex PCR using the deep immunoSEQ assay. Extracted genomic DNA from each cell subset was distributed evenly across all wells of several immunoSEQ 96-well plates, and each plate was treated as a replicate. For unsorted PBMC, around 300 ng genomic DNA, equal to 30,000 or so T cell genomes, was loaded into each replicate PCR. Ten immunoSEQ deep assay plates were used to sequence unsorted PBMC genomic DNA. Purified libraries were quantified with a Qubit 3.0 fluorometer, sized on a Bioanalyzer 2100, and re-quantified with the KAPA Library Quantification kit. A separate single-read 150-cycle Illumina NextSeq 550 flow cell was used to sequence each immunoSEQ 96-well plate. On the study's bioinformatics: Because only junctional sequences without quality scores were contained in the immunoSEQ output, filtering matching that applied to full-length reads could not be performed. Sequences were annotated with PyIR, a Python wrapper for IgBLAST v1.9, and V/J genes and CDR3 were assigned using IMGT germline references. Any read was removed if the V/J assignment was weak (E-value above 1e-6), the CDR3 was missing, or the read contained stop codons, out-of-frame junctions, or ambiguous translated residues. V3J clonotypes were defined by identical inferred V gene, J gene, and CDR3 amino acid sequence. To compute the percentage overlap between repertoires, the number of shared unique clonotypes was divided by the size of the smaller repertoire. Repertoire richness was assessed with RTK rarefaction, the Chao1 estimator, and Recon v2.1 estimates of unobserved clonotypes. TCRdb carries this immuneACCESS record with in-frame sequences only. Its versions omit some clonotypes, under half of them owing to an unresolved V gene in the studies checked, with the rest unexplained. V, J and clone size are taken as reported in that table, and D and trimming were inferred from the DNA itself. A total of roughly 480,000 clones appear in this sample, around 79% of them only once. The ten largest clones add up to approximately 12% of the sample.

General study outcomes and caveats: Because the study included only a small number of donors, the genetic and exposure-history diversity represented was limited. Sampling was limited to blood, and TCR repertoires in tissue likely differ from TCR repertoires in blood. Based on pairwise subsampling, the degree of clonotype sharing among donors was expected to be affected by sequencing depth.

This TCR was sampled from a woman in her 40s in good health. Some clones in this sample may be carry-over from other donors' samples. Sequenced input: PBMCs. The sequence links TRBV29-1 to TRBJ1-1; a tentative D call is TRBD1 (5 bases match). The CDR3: CSVGGQEGTEAFF. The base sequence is TGCAGCGTTGGTGGGCAGGAGGGGACTGAAGCTTTCTTT.